This T cell receptor beta chain was obtained from a study of early T cells in non-severe SARS-CoV-2 infection. Study at large: Bulk RNA taken from unsorted whole blood was sequenced, leaving chains unpaired. Study-wide results and limits: Comparison of clonotypes with VDJdb favored anti-spike CD8 responses while missing private and CD4 specificities.

Individually, cDNA molecules had unique molecular identifiers attached to them. TCRdb called the 5' RACE reads again in MiXCR, with one record for every CDR3 protein. This repertoire shows about 26,000 distinct CDR3 sequences, more than 4.5% found once; its top ten account for approximately 3.9%. Germline V gene lookup returns CDR1 SGHDT and CDR2 YYEEEE. Between the trimmed V and J ends, which lost 4 bases and 6 bases, there was a span of 13 bases. CDR3 length: 13 amino acids. This clonotype was counted many times. The antigen is unknown. The clonotype was recovered from an adult who was a healthcare worker with PCR-confirmed SARS-CoV-2 infection or an uninfected control (not recorded which). The chain employs TRBV5-6 and TRBJ1-2; the D gene is possibly TRBD1 (5 bases). The sample taken for sequencing was whole blood. CDR3 nucleotides: TGTGCCAGCAGCCCAGGTGGGGCGCATGGCTACACCTTC. It specifies CASSPGGAHGYTF.